This T cell receptor beta chain was identified during a study of blood T cell repertoires in COVID-19. The CDR3 runs to 13 residues. V was pared by 7 bases and J by 6 bases, with 3 bases of the junction left unmatched. Germline V lookup: CDR1 MNHEY, CDR2 SVGAGI. Only in-frame clones appear in the TCRdb table, and some are missing; sequencing was by immunoSEQ multiplex PCR. The table shows fewer than 350,000 clones, with approximately 87% occurring only once. The specimen sequenced was peripheral blood. The sequence was obtained from a woman aged 30 to 39 with COVID-19, enrolled during active disease. The rearrangement links TRBV6-5 to TRBJ1-6; the match to TRBD1 covers 7 bases. CDR3 sequence: CASTRDSNSPLHF. CDR3 DNA sequence: TGTGCCAGCACCCGGGACAGTAATTCACCCCTCCACTTT.